A selection of T cell receptor beta chains follows, all from one sample in a study of T cell responses to AZD1222 COVID-19 vaccine. Produced via immunoSEQ multiplex PCR; TCRdb's table is partial and in-frame only. The sample records approximately 190,000 clones, roughly 92% being singletons. The starting material was peripheral blood, obtained on day 0 of AZD1222 vaccination. These receptor sequences come from an adult in good health. Each CDR3 is given with its conserved first and last residue. Each record gives: D gene, V gene, clone size, CDR3 length, J gene, CDR3 protein, CDR3 DNA. A D gene is named only where the DNA matches it firmly. A row's size may be missing; if present it is once, few, many or a size class.

d_call: -
v_call: TRBV9
clone_size: -
cdr3_length: 13
j_call: TRBJ2-2
cdr3_aa: CASSVGRAGELFF
cdr3_nt: TGTGCCAGCAGCGTAGGACGTGCCGGGGAGCTGTTTTTT

d_call: TRBD1
v_call: TRBV19
clone_size: -
cdr3_length: 17
j_call: TRBJ1-6
cdr3_aa: CASPNRGAGGYNSPLHF
cdr3_nt: TGTGCCAGCCCCAATCGGGGGGCAGGGGGCTATAATTCACCCCTCCACTTT

d_call: -
v_call: TRBV19
clone_size: -
cdr3_length: 14
j_call: TRBJ1-3
cdr3_aa: CASSVSRSGNTIYF
cdr3_nt: TGTGCCAGTAGTGTATCGCGCTCTGGAAACACCATATATTTT

d_call: TRBD1
v_call: TRBV18
clone_size: -
cdr3_length: 14
j_call: TRBJ1-1
cdr3_aa: CASSPDRVNTEAFF
cdr3_nt: TGTGCCAGCTCACCAGACAGGGTGAACACTGAAGCTTTCTTT

d_call: TRBD1
v_call: TRBV30
clone_size: -
cdr3_length: 15
j_call: TRBJ1-5
cdr3_aa: CAWSKGQGANQPQHF
cdr3_nt: TGTGCCTGGAGTAAGGGACAGGGGGCGAATCAGCCCCAGCATTTT

d_call: -
v_call: TRBV14
clone_size: -
cdr3_length: 16
j_call: TRBJ1-5
cdr3_aa: CASSQDHIRKNQPQHF
cdr3_nt: TGTGCCAGCAGCCAAGATCACATACGTAAGAATCAGCCCCAGCATTTT

d_call: -
v_call: TRBV30
clone_size: -
cdr3_length: 15
j_call: TRBJ1-2
cdr3_aa: CAWSVNWGRSAGYTF
cdr3_nt: TGTGCCTGGAGTGTAAACTGGGGTAGATCTGCGGGCTACACCTTC

d_call: -
v_call: TRBV28
clone_size: few
cdr3_length: 13
j_call: TRBJ1-2
cdr3_aa: CASSLTGNYGYTF
cdr3_nt: TGTGCCAGCAGTTTAACAGGGAACTATGGCTACACCTTC

d_call: -
v_call: TRBV7-2
clone_size: -
cdr3_length: 14
j_call: TRBJ1-2
cdr3_aa: CASSLDRTNSGYTF
cdr3_nt: TGTGCCAGCAGCTTAGACCGGACAAATTCCGGCTACACCTTC

d_call: TRBD1
v_call: TRBV3-1/TRBV3-2
clone_size: -
cdr3_length: 14
j_call: TRBJ1-5
cdr3_aa: CASSRGQGGQPQHF
cdr3_nt: TGTGCCAGCAGCCGGGGACAGGGAGGCCAGCCCCAGCATTTT

d_call: -
v_call: TRBV10-2
clone_size: -
cdr3_length: 14
j_call: TRBJ1-3
cdr3_aa: CASSSDNSGNTIYF
cdr3_nt: TGCGCCAGCAGTTCGGACAACTCTGGAAACACCATATATTTT

d_call: TRBD1
v_call: TRBV27
clone_size: -
cdr3_length: 16
j_call: TRBJ1-4
cdr3_aa: CASSSRQGATNEKLFF
cdr3_nt: TGTGCCAGCAGTTCCCGACAGGGGGCAACTAATGAAAAACTGTTTTTT

d_call: -
v_call: TRBV9
clone_size: -
cdr3_length: 15
j_call: TRBJ2-7
cdr3_aa: CASSGGGGRNYEQYF
cdr3_nt: TGTGCCAGCAGCGGGGGGGGCGGCAGAAACTACGAGCAGTACTTC

d_call: -
v_call: TRBV2
clone_size: once
cdr3_length: 13
j_call: TRBJ1-1
cdr3_aa: CARALDGNTEAFF
cdr3_nt: TGTGCCAGAGCTTTGGACGGAAACACTGAAGCTTTCTTT

d_call: -
v_call: TRBV18
clone_size: -
cdr3_length: 15
j_call: TRBJ1-2
cdr3_aa: CASSSLRGADYGYTF
cdr3_nt: TGTGCCAGCTCATCGTTGAGGGGGGCCGACTATGGCTACACCTTC

d_call: -
v_call: TRBV28
clone_size: -
cdr3_length: 13
j_call: TRBJ1-5
cdr3_aa: CASSFTGNQPQHF
cdr3_nt: TGTGCCAGCAGTTTCACAGGGAATCAGCCCCAGCATTTT

d_call: -
v_call: TRBV2
clone_size: -
cdr3_length: 16
j_call: TRBJ2-7
cdr3_aa: CASSEGGGTRYYEQYF
cdr3_nt: TGTGCCAGCAGTGAAGGGGGGGGGACACGGTACTACGAGCAGTACTTC

d_call: -
v_call: TRBV6-5
clone_size: -
cdr3_length: 15
j_call: TRBJ2-3
cdr3_aa: CASRPLGAPTDTQYF
cdr3_nt: TGTGCCAGCAGACCGCTGGGGGCCCCCACAGATACGCAGTATTTT

d_call: -
v_call: TRBV7-9
clone_size: -
cdr3_length: 11
j_call: TRBJ2-7
cdr3_aa: CASSLAAEQYF
cdr3_nt: TGTGCCAGCAGCTTAGCTGCCGAGCAGTACTTC

d_call: -
v_call: TRBV27
clone_size: once
cdr3_length: 13
j_call: TRBJ2-3
cdr3_aa: CARGDGRTDTQYF
cdr3_nt: TGTGCCAGGGGGGACGGTCGCACAGATACGCAGTATTTT

d_call: TRBD1
v_call: TRBV28
clone_size: -
cdr3_length: 16
j_call: TRBJ2-3
cdr3_aa: CASSTPGQGAGGTQYF
cdr3_nt: TGTGCCAGCAGTACCCCGGGACAGGGGGCAGGGGGTACGCAGTATTTT

d_call: TRBD1
v_call: TRBV18
clone_size: -
cdr3_length: 15
j_call: TRBJ1-6
cdr3_aa: CASSLGTGGNSPLHF
cdr3_nt: TGTGCCAGCTCACTCGGGACAGGGGGCAATTCACCCCTCCACTTT

d_call: -
v_call: TRBV27
clone_size: -
cdr3_length: 14
j_call: TRBJ1-4
cdr3_aa: CASSLWRPGEKLFF
cdr3_nt: TGTGCCAGCAGTTTGTGGCGGCCGGGTGAAAAACTGTTTTTT

d_call: -
v_call: TRBV12-5
clone_size: -
cdr3_length: 16
j_call: TRBJ2-1
cdr3_aa: CASGLGGNSHYNEQFF
cdr3_nt: TGTGCTAGTGGTTTGGGGGGTAATTCTCATTACAATGAGCAGTTCTTC

d_call: -
v_call: TRBV19
clone_size: -
cdr3_length: 14
j_call: TRBJ2-7
cdr3_aa: CASSILGAQLEQYF
cdr3_nt: TGTGCCAGTAGTATATTGGGGGCCCAGTTGGAGCAGTACTTC

d_call: -
v_call: TRBV2
clone_size: few
cdr3_length: 15
j_call: TRBJ2-3
cdr3_aa: CASSKLLAGTDTQYF
cdr3_nt: TGTGCCAGCAGTAAACTCTTAGCGGGCACAGATACGCAGTATTTT

d_call: -
v_call: TRBV19
clone_size: -
cdr3_length: 13
j_call: TRBJ1-2
cdr3_aa: CASSIDRQYGYTF
cdr3_nt: TGTGCCAGTAGTATAGATAGACAGTATGGCTACACCTTC

d_call: -
v_call: TRBV28
clone_size: -
cdr3_length: 12
j_call: TRBJ1-5
cdr3_aa: CASSPANQPQHF
cdr3_nt: TGTGCCAGCAGTCCCGCGAATCAGCCCCAGCATTTT

d_call: -
v_call: TRBV19
clone_size: -
cdr3_length: 14
j_call: TRBJ1-4
cdr3_aa: CASSIMMSDEKLFF
cdr3_nt: TGTGCCAGTAGTATAATGATGTCAGATGAAAAACTGTTTTTT

d_call: TRBD1
v_call: TRBV29-1
clone_size: -
cdr3_length: 17
j_call: TRBJ1-5
cdr3_aa: CSVRTGAHLMRGQPQHF
cdr3_nt: TGCAGCGTAAGGACAGGGGCGCACCTTATGAGGGGACAGCCCCAGCATTTT

d_call: -
v_call: TRBV5-1
clone_size: -
cdr3_length: 15
j_call: TRBJ1-5
cdr3_aa: CASSLGGQTPQPQHF
cdr3_nt: TGCGCCAGCAGCTTGGGCGGACAGACCCCTCAGCCCCAGCATTTT

d_call: -
v_call: TRBV3-1/TRBV3-2
clone_size: -
cdr3_length: 16
j_call: TRBJ1-6
cdr3_aa: CASSQVGGEYNSPLHF
cdr3_nt: TGTGCCAGCAGCCAAGTAGGGGGGGAATATAATTCACCCCTCCACTTT

d_call: -
v_call: TRBV7-9
clone_size: -
cdr3_length: 18
j_call: TRBJ2-2
cdr3_aa: CASTRASFTRRTAGELFF
cdr3_nt: TGTGCCAGCACCCGGGCCTCTTTTACTAGGAGGACGGCTGGGGAGCTGTTTTTT

d_call: -
v_call: TRBV6-5
clone_size: few
cdr3_length: 14
j_call: TRBJ1-6
cdr3_aa: CASNDSPYNSPLHF
cdr3_nt: TGTGCCAGCAACGACAGCCCCTATAATTCACCCCTCCACTTT

d_call: -
v_call: TRBV19
clone_size: -
cdr3_length: 13
j_call: TRBJ2-5
cdr3_aa: CASSIDRGETQYF
cdr3_nt: TGTGCCAGTAGTATAGACAGGGGCGAGACCCAGTACTTC

d_call: TRBD1
v_call: TRBV7-3
clone_size: -
cdr3_length: 15
j_call: TRBJ1-2
cdr3_aa: CASSSGQGANYGYTF
cdr3_nt: TGTGCCAGCAGCTCCGGACAGGGGGCCAACTATGGCTACACCTTC

d_call: -
v_call: TRBV5-1
clone_size: -
cdr3_length: 14
j_call: TRBJ2-1
cdr3_aa: CASSLVDGDTEQFF
cdr3_nt: TGCGCCAGCAGCTTGGTTGACGGGGATACTGAGCAGTTCTTC

d_call: -
v_call: TRBV6-6
clone_size: -
cdr3_length: 13
j_call: TRBJ1-5
cdr3_aa: CASSLTGNQPQHF
cdr3_nt: TGTGCCAGCAGTTTGACAGGCAATCAGCCCCAGCATTTT

d_call: -
v_call: TRBV5-1
clone_size: -
cdr3_length: 14
j_call: TRBJ1-5
cdr3_aa: CASSLEGANQPQHF
cdr3_nt: TGCGCCAGCAGCTTGGAAGGGGCCAATCAGCCCCAGCATTTT

d_call: TRBD1
v_call: TRBV5-4
clone_size: once
cdr3_length: 13
j_call: TRBJ1-1
cdr3_aa: CASSEGDRSEAFF
cdr3_nt: TGTGCCAGCAGCGAGGGGGACAGGTCTGAAGCTTTCTTT

d_call: -
v_call: TRBV7-9
clone_size: -
cdr3_length: 13
j_call: TRBJ1-1
cdr3_aa: CASSLGEVREAFF
cdr3_nt: TGTGCCAGCAGCTTAGGAGAGGTCAGAGAAGCTTTCTTT

d_call: TRBD1
v_call: TRBV14
clone_size: -
cdr3_length: 15
j_call: TRBJ2-1
cdr3_aa: CASRSTGISYNEQFF
cdr3_nt: TGTGCCAGCAGATCGACAGGGATCTCCTACAATGAGCAGTTCTTC

d_call: -
v_call: TRBV27
clone_size: -
cdr3_length: 14
j_call: TRBJ2-7
cdr3_aa: CASSWGPGSYEQYF
cdr3_nt: TGTGCCAGCAGTTGGGGGCCAGGCTCCTACGAGCAGTACTTC

d_call: -
v_call: TRBV7-2
clone_size: -
cdr3_length: 15
j_call: TRBJ1-2
cdr3_aa: CASSFLDIGPYGYTF
cdr3_nt: TGTGCCAGCAGCTTTTTAGACATCGGGCCTTATGGCTACACCTTC

d_call: -
v_call: TRBV3-1/TRBV3-2
clone_size: -
cdr3_length: 14
j_call: TRBJ1-1
cdr3_aa: CASREAGMNTEAFF
cdr3_nt: TGTGCCAGCAGGGAAGCGGGTATGAACACTGAAGCTTTCTTT